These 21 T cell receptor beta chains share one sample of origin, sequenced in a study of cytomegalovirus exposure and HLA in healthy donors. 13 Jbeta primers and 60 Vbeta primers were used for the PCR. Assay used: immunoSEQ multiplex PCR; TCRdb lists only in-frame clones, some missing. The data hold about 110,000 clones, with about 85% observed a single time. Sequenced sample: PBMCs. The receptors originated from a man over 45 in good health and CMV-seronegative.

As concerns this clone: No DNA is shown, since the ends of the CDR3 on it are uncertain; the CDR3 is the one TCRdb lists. CDR3 sequence reads: CASSELWTRNTGELFF. This chain uses TRBV2 with TRBJ2-2; TRBD1, the D gene given by the table, was not confirmed from the DNA. The germline V gene encodes CDR1 SNHLY and CDR2 FYNNEI. The CDR3 spans 16 residues, counting both ends.

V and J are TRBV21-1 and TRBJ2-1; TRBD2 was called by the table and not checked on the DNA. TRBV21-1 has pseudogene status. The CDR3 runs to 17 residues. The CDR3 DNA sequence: TGTGCCAGCAGCAAATGGGCTAGCGGTTTTCCCGACAATGAGCAGTTCTTC. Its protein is CASSKWASGFPDNEQFF.

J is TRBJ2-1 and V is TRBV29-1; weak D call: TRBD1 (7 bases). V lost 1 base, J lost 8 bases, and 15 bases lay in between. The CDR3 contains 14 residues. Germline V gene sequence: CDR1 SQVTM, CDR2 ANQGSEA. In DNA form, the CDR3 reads TGCAGCGTTGAAGGGCAGGGGGGTAGCTATGAGCAGTTCTTC. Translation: CSVEGQGGSYEQFF.

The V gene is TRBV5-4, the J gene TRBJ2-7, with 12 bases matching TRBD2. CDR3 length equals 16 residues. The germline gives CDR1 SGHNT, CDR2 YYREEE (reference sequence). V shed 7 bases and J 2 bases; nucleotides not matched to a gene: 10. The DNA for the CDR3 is TGTGCCAGCTCCCCCTCTCGGACTAGCGGGACCTACGAGCAGTACTTC. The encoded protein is CASSPSRTSGTYEQYF.

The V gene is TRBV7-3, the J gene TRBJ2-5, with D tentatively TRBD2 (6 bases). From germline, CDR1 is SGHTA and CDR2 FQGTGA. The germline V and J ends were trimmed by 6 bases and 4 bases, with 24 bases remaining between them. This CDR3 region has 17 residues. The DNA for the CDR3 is TGTGCCAGCAGTTACACGCTGGGGGGAAGAGGGAGAGAGACCCAGTACTTC. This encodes CASSYTLGGRGRETQYF.

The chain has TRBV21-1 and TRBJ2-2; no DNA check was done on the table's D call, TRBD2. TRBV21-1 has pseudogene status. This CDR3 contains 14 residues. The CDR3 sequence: CASSMPLVAGELFF. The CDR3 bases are TGTGCCAGCAGCATGCCCTTAGTTGCCGGGGAGCTGTTTTTT.

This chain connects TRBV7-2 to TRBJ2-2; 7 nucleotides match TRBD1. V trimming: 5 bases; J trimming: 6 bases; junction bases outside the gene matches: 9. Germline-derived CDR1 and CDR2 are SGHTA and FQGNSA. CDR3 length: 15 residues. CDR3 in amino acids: CASSLGTDTPGELFF. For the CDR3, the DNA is TGTGCCAGCAGCCTAGGGACAGACACGCCCGGGGAGCTGTTTTTT. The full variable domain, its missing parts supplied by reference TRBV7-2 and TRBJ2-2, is GAGVSQSPSNKVTEKGKDVELRCDPISGHTALYWYRQSLGQGLEFLIYFQGNSAPDKSGLPSDRFSAERTGGSVSTLTIQRTQQEDSAVYLCASSLGTDTPGELFFGEGSRLTVL.

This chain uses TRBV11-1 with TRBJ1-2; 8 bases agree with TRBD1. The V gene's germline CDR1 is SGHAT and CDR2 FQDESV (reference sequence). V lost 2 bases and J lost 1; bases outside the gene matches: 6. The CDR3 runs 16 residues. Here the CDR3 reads CASSLSARGHNYGYTF. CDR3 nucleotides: TGTGCCAGCAGCTTATCCGCCAGGGGGCATAACTATGGCTACACCTTC.

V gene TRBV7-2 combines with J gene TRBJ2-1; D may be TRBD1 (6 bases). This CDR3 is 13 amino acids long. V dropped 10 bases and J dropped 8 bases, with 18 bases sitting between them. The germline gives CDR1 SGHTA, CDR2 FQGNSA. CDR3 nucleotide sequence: TGTGCCACACGACTAAGGGGGTACGATGAGCAGTTCTTC. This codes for CATRLRGYDEQFF. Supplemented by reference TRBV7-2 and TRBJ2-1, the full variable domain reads GAGVSQSPSNKVTEKGKDVELRCDPISGHTALYWYRQSLGQGLEFLIYFQGNSAPDKSGLPSDRFSAERTGGSVSTLTIQRTQQEDSAVYLCATRLRGYDEQFFGPGTRLTVL.

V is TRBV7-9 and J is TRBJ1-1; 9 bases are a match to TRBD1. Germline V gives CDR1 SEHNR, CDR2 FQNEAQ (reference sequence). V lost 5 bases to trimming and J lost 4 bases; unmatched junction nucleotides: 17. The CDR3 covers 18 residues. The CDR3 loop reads CASSPPGPGTGLSTEAFF. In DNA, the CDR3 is TGTGCCAGCAGCCCCCCGGGTCCCGGGACAGGGTTGAGCACTGAAGCTTTCTTT.

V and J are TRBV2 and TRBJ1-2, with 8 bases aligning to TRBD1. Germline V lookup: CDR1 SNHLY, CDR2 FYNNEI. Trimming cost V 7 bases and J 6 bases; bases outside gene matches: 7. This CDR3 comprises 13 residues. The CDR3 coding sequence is TGTGCCAGCACCCCCCCAGGGGGCAATGGCTACACCTTC. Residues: CASTPPGGNGYTF.

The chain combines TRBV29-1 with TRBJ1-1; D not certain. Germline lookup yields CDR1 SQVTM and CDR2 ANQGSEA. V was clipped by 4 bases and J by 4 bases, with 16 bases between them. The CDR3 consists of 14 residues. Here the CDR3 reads CSVGSYVGVTEAFF. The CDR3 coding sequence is TGCAGCGTTGGTTCATATGTGGGAGTCACTGAAGCTTTCTTT.

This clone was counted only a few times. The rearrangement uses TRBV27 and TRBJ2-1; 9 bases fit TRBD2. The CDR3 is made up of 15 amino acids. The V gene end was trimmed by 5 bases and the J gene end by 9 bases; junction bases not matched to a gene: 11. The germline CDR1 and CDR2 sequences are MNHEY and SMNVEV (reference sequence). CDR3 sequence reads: CASSALAGFSGEQFF. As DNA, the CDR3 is TGTGCCAGCAGTGCCCTAGCGGGATTCAGCGGTGAGCAGTTCTTC.

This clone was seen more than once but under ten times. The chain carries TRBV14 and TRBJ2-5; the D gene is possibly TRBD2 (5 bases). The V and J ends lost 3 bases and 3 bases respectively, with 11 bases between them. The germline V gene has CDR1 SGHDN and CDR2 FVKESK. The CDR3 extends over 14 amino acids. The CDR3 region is CASSHPIGEETQYF. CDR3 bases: TGTGCCAGCAGCCACCCGATCGGGGAAGAGACCCAGTACTTC.

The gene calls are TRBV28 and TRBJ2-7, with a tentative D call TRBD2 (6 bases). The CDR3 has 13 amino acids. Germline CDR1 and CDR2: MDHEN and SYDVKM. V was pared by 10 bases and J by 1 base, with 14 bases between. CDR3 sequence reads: CATRGGLSYEQYF. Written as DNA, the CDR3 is TGTGCCACAAGAGGAGGGTTATCCTACGAGCAGTACTTC.

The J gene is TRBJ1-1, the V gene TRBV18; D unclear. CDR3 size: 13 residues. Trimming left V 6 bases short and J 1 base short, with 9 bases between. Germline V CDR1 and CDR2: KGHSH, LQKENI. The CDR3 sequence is CASSSGSNTEAFF. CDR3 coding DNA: TGTGCCAGCTCGTCGGGGTCGAACACTGAAGCTTTCTTT.

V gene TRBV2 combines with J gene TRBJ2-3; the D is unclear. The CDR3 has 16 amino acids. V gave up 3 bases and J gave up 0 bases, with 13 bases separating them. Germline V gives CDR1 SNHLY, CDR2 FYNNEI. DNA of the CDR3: TGTGCCAGCAGTGATGTTAAGCGAACTAGCACAGATACGCAGTATTTT. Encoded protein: CASSDVKRTSTDTQYF.

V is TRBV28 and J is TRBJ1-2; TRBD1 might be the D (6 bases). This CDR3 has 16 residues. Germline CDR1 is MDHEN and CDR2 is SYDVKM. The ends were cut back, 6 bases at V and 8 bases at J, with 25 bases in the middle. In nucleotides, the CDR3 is TGTGCCAGCAGGACACTATCAGGGGAAGGGATGAGCGGCTACACCTTC. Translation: CASRTLSGEGMSGYTF.

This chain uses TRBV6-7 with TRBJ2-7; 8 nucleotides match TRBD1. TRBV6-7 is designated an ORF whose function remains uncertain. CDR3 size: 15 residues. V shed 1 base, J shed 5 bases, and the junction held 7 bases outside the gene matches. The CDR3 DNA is TGTGCCAGCAGTTACTTGGACAGGGCGGAAGACGAGCAGTACTTC. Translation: CASSYLDRAEDEQYF.

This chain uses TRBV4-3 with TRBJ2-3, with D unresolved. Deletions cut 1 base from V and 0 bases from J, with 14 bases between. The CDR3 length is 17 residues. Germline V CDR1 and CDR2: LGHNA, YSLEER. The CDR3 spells CASSQGGAMASTDTQYF. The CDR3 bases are TGCGCCAGCAGCCAAGGCGGAGCTATGGCTAGCACAGATACGCAGTATTTT.

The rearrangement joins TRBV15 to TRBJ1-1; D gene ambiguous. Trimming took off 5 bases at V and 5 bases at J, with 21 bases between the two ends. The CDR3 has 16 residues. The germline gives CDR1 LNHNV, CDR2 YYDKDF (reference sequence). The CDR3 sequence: CATSSRAWGGKTEAFF. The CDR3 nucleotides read TGTGCCACCAGCTCCCGAGCTTGGGGAGGTAAGACTGAAGCTTTCTTT.